This TCR beta chain stems from a study of cytomegalovirus exposure and HLA in healthy donors. Turning to the study itself: Genotyping of roughly 400 donors showed that 80% to 85% belonged to the Caucasian-associated ancestry cluster.

Study findings and constraints: In presence/absence analyses, roughly uniform sequencing depth across donors was assumed.

PCR amplification relied on 60 Vbeta primers (plus 13 Jbeta primers). The table came from immunoSEQ multiplex PCR; TCRdb's copy has only in-frame clones and leaves some out. The table shows 90,000 to 100,000 clones, with 74% occurring only once. About this clone itself: Its antigen remains unidentified.

Germline V gene sequence: CDR1 ENHRY, CDR2 SYGVKD. This CDR3 comprises 13 residues. After removal of 8 bases from V and 2 bases from J, the junction contained 3 bases not matched to a gene. The sample taken for sequencing was PBMCs. This receptor was identified in a male donor in good health and CMV-seronegative. V is TRBV10-3 and J is TRBJ2-7; 10 bases map to TRBD2. In DNA form, the CDR3 reads TGTGCCATCGGGACTAGCGAGACCTACGAGCAGTACTTC. It specifies CAIGTSETYEQYF.